What follows is one T cell receptor beta chain and its context. Trimming left V 5 bases short and J 7 bases short, with 15 bases between. Looked up from germline, CDR1 is SQVTM and CDR2 is ANQGSEA. The CDR3 is 12 amino acids. RNA was isolated and reverse transcribed to cDNA, the sequencing template. The repertoire was sequenced with immunoSEQ multiplex PCR; TCRdb's copy has only in-frame clones and lacks some. The profile shows 200,000 to 250,000 clones, just over 55% of them singletons. The source of the sample is a study of CD8+ T cells in alopecia areata. The origin of this receptor is a human donor in good health. Source material: CD8+ T cells sorted from blood. The chain joins TRBV29-1 to TRBJ2-7; D unclear. In nucleotides, the CDR3 is TGCAGCGTTTCCCCCGGGTCTGGGGAGCAGTACTTC. It specifies CSVSPGSGEQYF.